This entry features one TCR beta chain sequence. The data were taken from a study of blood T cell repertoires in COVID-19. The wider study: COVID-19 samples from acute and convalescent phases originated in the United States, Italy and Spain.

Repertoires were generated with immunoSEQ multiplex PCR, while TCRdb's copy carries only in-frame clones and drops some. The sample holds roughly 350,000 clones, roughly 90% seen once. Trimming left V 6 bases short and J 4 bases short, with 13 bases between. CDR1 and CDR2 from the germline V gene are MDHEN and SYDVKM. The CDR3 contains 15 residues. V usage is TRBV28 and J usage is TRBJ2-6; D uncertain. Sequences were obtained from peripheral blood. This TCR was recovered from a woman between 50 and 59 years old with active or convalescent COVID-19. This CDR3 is CASSPSAFGANVLTF. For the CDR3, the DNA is TGTGCCAGCAGCCCCTCCGCGTTCGGGGCCAACGTCCTGACTTTC.